A single sample is the source of the 20 T cell receptor beta chains below, sequenced in a study of post-analysis software for immune sequencing data. Study-wide results and caveats: Five or six TRBV segments, TRBV5-6, TRBV5-1 and TRBV20-1 among them, were found more frequent in patients than controls.

These receptors have no identified antigens. The library was made from cDNA and included unique molecular identifiers. From the PCR reads, TCRdb called clonotypes with MiXCR, one entry per CDR3 protein. The top ten hold around 5.9% of the sample, which has more than 500,000 distinct CDR3 sequences, 34% seen once. Sequences were obtained from blood. The receptors derive from a girl under 18 with multiple sclerosis.

Here the CDR3 reads CASSQDGGRLQETQYF. For the CDR3, the DNA is TGCGCCAGCAGCCAAGACGGGGGGAGGCTCCAAGAGACCCAGTACTTC. The chain recombines TRBV4-1 with TRBJ2-5; the match to TRBD2 covers 7 bases. The germline V gene encodes CDR1 MGHRA and CDR2 YSYEKL. The CDR3 is made up of 16 amino acids. After removal of 0 bases from V and 1 base from J, the junction contained 5 bases not matched to a gene.

V usage is TRBV9 and J usage is TRBJ2-1; D remains unclear. The length of the CDR3 is 17 residues. V was shortened by 0 bases and J by 0 bases, with 13 bases between the two germline ends. Germline V lookup: CDR1 SGDLS, CDR2 YYNGEE. The DNA of the CDR3 is TGTGCCAGCAGCGTAGGGGCTAAGTTCCTCTCCTACAATGAGCAGTTCTTC. As protein: CASSVGAKFLSYNEQFF.

This clonotype appeared a few times. This rearrangement joins TRBV29-1 to TRBJ2-2; no firm D call. The V end was cut by 6 bases, the J end by 1 base, with 9 bases between. The germline V gene has CDR1 SQVTM and CDR2 ANQGSEA. The CDR3 sequence is 13 residues long. CDR3 bases: TGCAGCGTGGTCAAGGGGAACACCGGGGAGCTGTTTTTT. Its translation: CSVVKGNTGELFF.

This CDR3 is CATSREGGRYNEQFF. DNA of the CDR3: TGTGCCACCAGCAGAGAGGGGGGCCGGTACAATGAGCAGTTCTTC. V is TRBV15 and J is TRBJ2-1; D possibly uses TRBD1 or TRBD2 (6 bases each). Germline values: CDR1 LNHNV, CDR2 YYDKDF (reference sequence). V was pared by 0 bases and J by 4 bases, with 10 bases between. CDR3 size: 15 residues.

The V and J genes are TRBV7-9 and TRBJ2-7, with 12 nucleotides matching TRBD1. The DNA end is more similar to TRBJ2-5, so the J call may be wrong. Germline CDR1 is SEHNR and CDR2 is FQNEAQ (reference sequence). The CDR3 extends over 14 amino acids. Here the CDR3 DNA reads TGTGCCAGCGGGACAGGGGGCCGAGGAGAGACCCAGTACTTC. Translated, it gives CASGTGGRGETQYF.

The chain carries TRBV24-1 and TRBJ2-1; TRBD2 matches 12 bases. Per germline, CDR1 KGHDR and CDR2 SFDVKD. V gave up 4 bases and J gave up 4 bases; unmatched junction bases: 4. The CDR3 is made up of 16 amino acids. The chain's CDR3 is CATSDWTSGVYNEQFF. For the CDR3, the DNA is TGTGCCACCAGTGACTGGACTAGCGGGGTGTACAATGAGCAGTTCTTC.

In this sample, this clonotype turned up many times. V usage is TRBV7-2 and J usage is TRBJ2-5, with 7 bases lining up with TRBD1. CDR1 and CDR2 from the germline V gene are SGHTA and FQGNSA. This CDR3 has 12 residues. J gave up 3 bases and V 7 bases, and 2 bases lay outside the gene matches. In DNA, the CDR3 is TGTGCCAGCAACACAGGGGAAGAGACCCAGTACTTC. Protein product: CASNTGEETQYF.

V usage is TRBV4-2 and J usage is TRBJ1-5, with D hard to call. The germline V and J ends were trimmed by 0 bases and 11 bases, with 14 bases remaining between them. Germline assignment: CDR1 LGHNA and CDR2 YNFKEQ. CDR3 length: 14 amino acids. The CDR3: CASSQEPTARTQHF. For the CDR3, the DNA is TGTGCCAGCAGCCAAGAGCCCACGGCGCGGACCCAGCATTTT.

This clonotype occurred a few times. The chain joins TRBV4-1 to TRBJ2-3, with D unclear. This CDR3 is built from 14 residues. Germline V gives CDR1 MGHRA, CDR2 YSYEKL. The V end lost 0 bases, the J end lost 6 bases, and 10 bases lay between the germline ends. The CDR3 sequence is CASSQETSGDTQYF. As DNA, the CDR3 is TGCGCCAGCAGCCAAGAGACAAGTGGGGATACGCAGTATTTT.

This chain uses TRBV6-1 with TRBJ1-1; D uncertain. CDR3 size: 13 residues. Trimming removed 8 bases at V and 1 base at J, with 11 bases between. Germline values: CDR1 MNHNS, CDR2 SASEGT. DNA of the CDR3: TGTGCCAGCGCGAGTCCTTCGAACACTGAAGCTTTCTTT. This codes for CASASPSNTEAFF.

This chain uses TRBV20-1 with TRBJ2-1; D is uncertain. CDR3 size: 13 residues. Germline-derived CDR1 and CDR2 are DFQATT and SNEGSKA (reference sequence). Trimming left V 3 bases short and J 8 bases short, with 14 bases between. DNA for the CDR3: TGCAGTGCTAGTTCAGAGATCGGATATGAGCAGTTCTTC. Translation: CSASSEIGYEQFF.

The gene calls are TRBV14 and TRBJ2-4, with 9 bases aligning to TRBD1. The DNA end is more similar to TRBJ2-7, so the J call may be wrong. Germline CDR1 and CDR2: SGHDN and FVKESK. There are 15 residues in the CDR3. CDR3 loop: CASSPGTGSLYEQYF. CDR3 coding DNA: TGTGCCAGCAGCCCCGGGACAGGGTCACTCTACGAGCAGTACTTC.

This rearrangement joins TRBV9 to TRBJ2-5, with 8 bases lining up with TRBD2. The CDR3 has 15 residues. CDR1 is SGDLS and CDR2 is YYNGEE in the germline V gene. V dropped 2 bases and J dropped 3; count of bases not matched to a gene: 6. The CDR3 protein is CASSVYGGAEETQYF. CDR3 DNA: TGTGCCAGCAGCGTTTACGGGGGGGCGGAAGAGACCCAGTACTTC.

This clonotype turned up a few times. J is TRBJ2-1 and V is TRBV20-1; D call uncertain. The germline gives CDR1 DFQATT, CDR2 SNEGSKA (reference sequence). V was clipped by 1 base and J by 0 bases, with 7 bases between them. The CDR3 spans 14 residues. Here the CDR3 reads CSARGLSSYNEQFF. The DNA of the CDR3 is TGCAGTGCTAGAGGGCTGAGCTCCTACAATGAGCAGTTCTTC.

The chain couples TRBV20-1 to TRBJ1-5, with a possible D match to TRBD1 (6 bases). The CDR3 is made up of 14 amino acids. Germline CDR1 DFQATT, CDR2 SNEGSKA (reference sequence). Trimming took off 6 bases at V and 2 bases at J, with 14 bases between the two ends. The CDR3 spells CSAGGGLGNQPQHF. The DNA for the CDR3 is TGCAGTGCCGGCGGGGGGCTGGGCAATCAGCCCCAGCATTTT.

This clonotype has only a few counts. This chain links TRBV20-1 with TRBJ1-5; a possible D gene is TRBD1 (6 bases). Trimming removed 3 bases from V and 5 bases from J, with 23 bases in between. The CDR3 has 17 residues. In germline, CDR1 is DFQATT, CDR2 SNEGSKA (reference sequence). The CDR3 DNA sequence: TGCAGTGCTAGTCCTCTCCAGGGGCGGTCCACCGATCAGCCCCAGCATTTT. It encodes CSASPLQGRSTDQPQHF.

The sample holds a few counts of this clonotype. The J gene is TRBJ1-2, the V gene TRBV10-3, with D possibly being TRBD1 (6 bases). CDR3 length: 13 amino acids. V gave up 6 bases and J gave up 4 bases, with 12 bases separating them. Germline V CDR1 and CDR2: ENHRY, SYGVKD. The CDR3 bases are TGTGCCATCAGCTTAGGACAGTCCTATGGCTACACCTTC. Translation: CAISLGQSYGYTF.

This clonotype was observed a handful of times. The chain carries TRBV12-3 or TRBV12-4 and TRBJ2-4; 7 nucleotides match TRBD2. V gave up 5 bases and J gave up 4 bases; unmatched junction bases: 5. CDR3 length equals 14 residues. The CDR3 region is CASSPSGEKNIQYF. The CDR3, as DNA: TGTGCCAGCAGTCCGAGCGGGGAAAAAAACATTCAGTACTTC.

The genes are TRBV5-1 and TRBJ2-5; D is undetermined. The CDR3 is 14 amino acids. CDR1 is SGHRS and CDR2 is YFSETQ in the germline V gene. V shed 4 bases and J shed 2 bases, with 12 bases lying between them. The CDR3 spells CASSLPSAQETQYF. The CDR3 DNA is TGCGCCAGCAGCCTCCCCAGCGCTCAAGAGACCCAGTACTTC.

The V and J genes are TRBV12-5 and TRBJ1-1, with a weak D call TRBD1 (5 bases). The V end was cut by 1 base, the J end by 11 bases, with 14 bases between. The CDR3 covers 13 residues. Germline V gives CDR1 LGHNT, CDR2 FRNRAP. In DNA, the CDR3 is TGTGCTAGTGGTTTGGAGGGCCGGGACGGCGCTTTCTTT. Translating it yields CASGLEGRDGAFF.